Presented here are 13 T cell receptor beta chains from one specimen sequenced in a study of shared T cell receptors in the human thymus. Data came from immunoSEQ multiplex PCR; TCRdb stores just in-frame clones and leaves some out. Of 650,000 to 950,000 clones listed, 70% to 90% are singletons. This sample was shared with a second study, whose subject was human thymus T cells.

Sequenced material: thymocytes. The receptors originated from a girl under three years old with a congenital heart defect.

The chain is built from TRBV18 and TRBJ2-1; 10 nucleotides align to TRBD1. The CDR3 totals 16 residues. Germline V CDR1 and CDR2: KGHSH, LQKENI. Trimming took 4 bases from V and 0 from J; bases not matched to a gene: 3. CDR3 nucleotide sequence: TGTGCCAGCTCACGATGGACAGGGGGCTCCTACAATGAGCAGTTCTTC. Translation gives CASSRWTGGSYNEQFF.

The J gene is TRBJ1-1, the V gene TRBV7-8; D not resolved. The CDR3 length is 13 residues. Germline lookup yields CDR1 SGHVS and CDR2 FQNEAQ. V was trimmed by 5 bases and J by 3 bases, leaving 10 bases between them. This CDR3 is CASSLMEDTEAFF. CDR3 sequence (DNA): TGTGCCAGCAGCCTAATGGAGGACACTGAAGCTTTCTTT.

This clone was detected a few times. The chain links TRBV19 to TRBJ1-2; no definite D call. V was trimmed by 4 bases and J by 3 bases, leaving 30 bases between them. CDR1 is LNHDA, CDR2 SQIVND, per germline (reference sequence). The CDR3 spans 20 residues. The DNA for the CDR3 is TGTGCCAGTAGTAACCCAAAAGCGCCGGTTTATCGCGGCTTTGACTATGGCTACACCTTC. Amino acids: CASSNPKAPVYRGFDYGYTF.

The chain couples TRBV11-2 to TRBJ2-7, with D perhaps TRBD1 (6 bases). The CDR3 loop spans 15 amino acids. Germline V gene lookup returns CDR1 SGHAT and CDR2 FQNNGV. The V gene lost 3 bases and the J gene lost 5 bases, with 17 bases spanning the gap. The CDR3 protein is CASSFSSGAGHEQYF. CDR3 nucleotides: TGTGCCAGCAGCTTTTCGTCAGGGGCCGGCCACGAGCAGTACTTC.

The J gene is TRBJ1-1, the V gene TRBV9; no firm D call. V was clipped by 0 bases and J by 1 base, with 7 bases between them. CDR1 and CDR2 from the germline V gene are SGDLS and YYNGEE. The length of the CDR3 is 14 residues. CDR3 coding DNA: TGTGCCAGCAGCGTAGGGCTCCCGAACACTGAAGCTTTCTTT. It is translated as CASSVGLPNTEAFF.

This clone was picked up a small number of times. This chain uses TRBV19 with TRBJ1-4; 7 bases map to TRBD1. The germline V gene has CDR1 LNHDA and CDR2 SQIVND (reference sequence). Trimming removed 5 bases from V and 8 bases from J; junction bases left unmatched: 14. This CDR3 contains 16 residues. For the CDR3, the DNA is TGTGCCAGTAGTGGGAATCACCGGGACAGAGGCGAAAAACTGTTTTTT. Translated, it gives CASSGNHRDRGEKLFF.

The chain links TRBV6-1 to TRBJ2-5, with TRBD2 as a possible D gene (5 bases). Between the trimmed V and J ends, which lost 5 bases and 2 bases, there was a span of 15 bases. Germline V gene lookup returns CDR1 MNHNS and CDR2 SASEGT. The CDR3 totals 15 residues. The CDR3 loop is CASSTPPGMQETQYF. In DNA form, the CDR3 reads TGTGCCAGCAGTACACCCCCCGGGATGCAAGAGACCCAGTACTTC.

The CDR3 region is CASSPAPHGANYGYTF. The CDR3 DNA follows: TGTGCCAGCTCACCAGCCCCACACGGAGCTAACTATGGCTACACCTTC. J is TRBJ1-2 and V is TRBV18; D uncertain. Trimming pared 2 bases from V and 0 bases from J, leaving 13 bases between. The germline gives CDR1 KGHSH, CDR2 LQKENI. This CDR3 comprises 16 residues.

The V gene is TRBV7-9, the J gene TRBJ2-7, with D possibly TRBD1 on 5 matching bases. CDR1 SEHNR and CDR2 FQNEAQ come from the germline V gene (reference sequence). Between the trimmed V and J ends, which lost 2 bases and 5 bases, there was a span of 13 bases. The CDR3 loop spans 14 amino acids. For the CDR3, the DNA is TGTGCCAGCAGCTTAATCAGGGAAGGAGACGAGCAGTACTTC. It encodes CASSLIREGDEQYF.

The genes are TRBV6-1 and TRBJ2-6; the D gene is possibly TRBD2 (5 bases). Germline values: CDR1 MNHNS, CDR2 SASEGT. The CDR3 runs 15 residues. The V and J ends lost 6 bases and 2 bases respectively, with 11 bases between them. The CDR3 DNA reads as TGTGCCAGCAGCGAAACTAGAGCTGGGGCCAACGTCCTGACTTTC. This gives the protein CASSETRAGANVLTF.

The V and J genes are TRBV23-1 and TRBJ1-5, with D possibly being TRBD1 (5 bases). TRBV23-1 carries the ORF label, with uncertain function. The V end was cut by 2 bases, the J end by 4 bases, with 15 bases between. The CDR3 consists of 16 residues. CDR3 residues: CASSQRPQGPNQPQHF. The CDR3 bases are TGCGCCAGCAGTCAACGGCCCCAGGGTCCGAATCAGCCCCAGCATTTT.

This clone was seen a few times. This chain uses TRBV6-4 with TRBJ1-1; D call uncertain. Germline lookup yields CDR1 MRHNA and CDR2 SNTAGT. V was clipped by 2 bases and J by 2 bases, with 6 bases between them. The CDR3 spans 13 residues. The CDR3: CASSDQLNTEAFF. The DNA for the CDR3 is TGTGCCAGCAGTGACCAACTCAACACTGAAGCTTTCTTT.

The chain has TRBV28 and TRBJ2-2; D might be TRBD1 (6 bases). Germline lookup yields CDR1 MDHEN and CDR2 SYDVKM. CDR3 length: 14 residues. Trimming stripped 7 bases from V and 4 bases from J, with 13 bases between. The CDR3 reads CASIVDRVTGELFF. In DNA form, the CDR3 reads TGTGCCAGCATCGTGGACAGAGTCACCGGGGAGCTGTTTTTT.